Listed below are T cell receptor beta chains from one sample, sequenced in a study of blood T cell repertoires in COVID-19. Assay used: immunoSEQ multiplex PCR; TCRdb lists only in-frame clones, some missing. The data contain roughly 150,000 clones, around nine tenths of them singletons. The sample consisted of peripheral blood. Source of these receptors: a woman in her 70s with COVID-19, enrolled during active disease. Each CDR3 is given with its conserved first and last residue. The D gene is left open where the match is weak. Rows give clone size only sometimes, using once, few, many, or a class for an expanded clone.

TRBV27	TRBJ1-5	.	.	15	CASRIQGLGNQPQHF	TGTGCCAGCAGAATCCAGGGGCTCGGCAATCAGCCCCAGCATTTT
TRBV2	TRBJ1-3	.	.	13	CASRAVSGNTIYF	TGTGCCAGCAGGGCCGTGTCTGGAAACACCATATATTTT
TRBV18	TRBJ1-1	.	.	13	CASSPQLNTEAFF	TGTGCCAGCTCACCACAGCTGAACACTGAAGCTTTCTTT
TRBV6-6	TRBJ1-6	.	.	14	CASSYSANNSPLHF	TGTGCCAGCAGTTACTCAGCTAACAATTCACCCCTCCACTTT
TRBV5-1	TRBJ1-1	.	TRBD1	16	CASSSGTGNMNTEAFF	TGCGCCAGCAGCTCTGGGACAGGCAACATGAACACTGAAGCTTTCTTT
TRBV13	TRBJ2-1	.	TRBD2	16	CASSSLSGGALNEQFF	TGTGCCAGCAGCTCCCTTAGCGGGGGGGCCCTCAATGAGCAGTTCTTC
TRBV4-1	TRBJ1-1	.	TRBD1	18	CASSQGVWDRAGKTEAFF	TGCGCCAGCAGCCAAGGAGTCTGGGACAGGGCGGGAAAAACTGAAGCTTTCTTT
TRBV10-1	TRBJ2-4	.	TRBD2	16	CASSEAASGGLNIQYF	TGCGCCAGCAGTGAGGCGGCTAGCGGGGGTTTGAACATTCAGTACTTC
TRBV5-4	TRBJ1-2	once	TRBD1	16	CASTRDRVSTNYGYTF	TGTGCCAGCACCCGGGACAGGGTATCTACTAACTATGGCTACACCTTC
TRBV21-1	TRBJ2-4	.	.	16	CASSTSRFVAKNIQYF	TGTGCCAGCAGCACCTCGCGGTTTGTAGCCAAAAACATTCAGTACTTC
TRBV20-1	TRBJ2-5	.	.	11	CSCVYQETQYF	TGCAGTTGTGTCTACCAAGAGACCCAGTACTTC
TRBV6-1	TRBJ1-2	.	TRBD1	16	CASSERTGILNYGYTF	TGTGCCAGCAGTGAGAGGACAGGGATATTAAACTATGGCTACACCTTC
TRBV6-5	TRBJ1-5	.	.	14	CASSETHSNQPQHF	TGTGCCAGCTCCGAGACACATAGCAATCAGCCCCAGCATTTT
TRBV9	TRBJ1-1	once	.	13	CASSISANTEAFF	TGTGCCAGCAGCATTAGCGCGAACACTGAAGCTTTCTTT
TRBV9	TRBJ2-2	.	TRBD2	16	CASSSRGAGGPGELFF	TGTGCCAGCAGCTCCCGAGGAGCGGGGGGCCCCGGGGAGCTGTTTTTT
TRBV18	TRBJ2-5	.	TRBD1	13	CASSPARGETQYF	TGTGCCAGCTCACCGGCCAGGGGGGAGACCCAGTACTTC
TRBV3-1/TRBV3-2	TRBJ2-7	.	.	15	CASSQPRTVSYEQYF	TGTGCCAGCAGCCAACCCAGGACAGTCTCCTACGAGCAGTACTTC
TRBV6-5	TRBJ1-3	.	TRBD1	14	CASSRRDRRNTIYF	TGTGCCAGCAGTCGGCGGGACAGAAGAAACACCATATATTTT
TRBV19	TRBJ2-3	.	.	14	CATKEGVFIGTQYF	TGTGCCACGAAGGAGGGCGTGTTCATAGGTACGCAGTATTTT
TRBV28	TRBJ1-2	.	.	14	CASSLTGWNYGYTF	TGTGCCAGCAGTCTGACAGGCTGGAACTATGGCTACACCTTC
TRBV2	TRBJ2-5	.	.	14	CASRGSGFQETQYF	TGTGCCAGCCGGGGTAGCGGATTCCAAGAGACCCAGTACTTC
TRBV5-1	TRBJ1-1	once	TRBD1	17	CASSLGGTGGTYTEAFF	TGCGCCAGCAGCTTGGGAGGGACAGGGGGCACTTACACTGAAGCTTTCTTT
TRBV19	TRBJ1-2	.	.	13	CASAGFQVSGYTF	TGTGCCAGCGCGGGATTTCAAGTATCTGGCTACACCTTC
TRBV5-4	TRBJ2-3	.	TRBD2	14	CASSPLAGTDTQYF	TGTGCCAGCAGTCCACTAGCGGGGACAGATACGCAGTATTTT
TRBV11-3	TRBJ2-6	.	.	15	CASSHTTGGANVLTF	TGTGCCAGCAGCCATACTACGGGAGGGGCCAACGTCCTGACTTTC